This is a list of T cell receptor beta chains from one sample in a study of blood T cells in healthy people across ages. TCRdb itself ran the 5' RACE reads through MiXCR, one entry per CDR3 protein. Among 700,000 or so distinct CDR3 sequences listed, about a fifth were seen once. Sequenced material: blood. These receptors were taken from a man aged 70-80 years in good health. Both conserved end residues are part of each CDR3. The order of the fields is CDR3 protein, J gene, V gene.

CASSLGQEEAFF,TRBJ1-1,TRBV5-1
CASSPRGTSVLLETQYF,TRBJ2-5,TRBV7-9
CAINGGNGRVTDTQYF,TRBJ2-3,TRBV10-3
CASSRGTTDTQYF,TRBJ2-3,TRBV5-6
CAISAGLITSNQPQHF,TRBJ1-5,TRBV10-3
CSAGTGFSAGEQFF,TRBJ2-1,TRBV20-1
CSVDSGASTDTQYF,TRBJ2-3,TRBV29-1
CASRDTSFGTDTQYF,TRBJ2-3,TRBV3-1
CASSPYGASYEQYF,TRBJ2-7,TRBV5-1
CASSEQGAGANVLTF,TRBJ2-6,TRBV5-1
CASTTLAGRRNEQFF,TRBJ2-1,TRBV5-1